Each of the 18 T cell receptor beta chains below was sequenced from the same sample in a study of blood T cell repertoires in COVID-19. The table came from immunoSEQ multiplex PCR; TCRdb's copy has only in-frame clones and leaves some out. The sample consists of some 120,000 clones, roughly 69% of them appearing once. The sample comprised peripheral blood. Receptors were obtained from a woman between 70 and 85 years old with acute or convalescent COVID-19.

The table lists this clone with a few counts. The chain has TRBV30 and TRBJ2-7; 8 nucleotides align to TRBD2. The germline CDR1 and CDR2 sequences are GTSNPN and SVGIG (reference sequence). CDR3 length: 12 residues. V trimming: 3 bases; J trimming: 4 bases; junction bases outside the gene matches: 2. In DNA form, the CDR3 reads TGTGCCTGGAGACGCGGGGGGTACGAGCAGTACTTC. This gives the protein CAWRRGGYEQYF.

The rearrangement links TRBV5-1 to TRBJ2-7; 9 bases are shared with TRBD2. Germline V gene sequence: CDR1 SGHRS, CDR2 YFSETQ. The CDR3 runs 15 residues. V dropped 0 bases and J dropped 3; count of bases not matched to a gene: 4. The CDR3 sequence is CASSLASGANYEQYF. The CDR3 region has the DNA TGCGCCAGCAGCTTGGCTAGCGGGGCGAACTACGAGCAGTACTTC.

To note about this clone: One end of the junction fails to match germline, which may point to a read error. This chain joins TRBV6-5 and TRBJ2-5; TRBD2 agrees at 10 bases. This CDR3 comprises 13 residues. CDR1 and CDR2 (germline): MNHEY, SVGAGI. The chain's CDR3 is CASSYSRLAGHNF. In DNA, the CDR3 is TGTGCCAGCAGTTACTCGCGACTAGCGGGTCACAACTTC.

The rearrangement joins TRBV19 to TRBJ1-5; D not certain. V dropped 5 bases and J dropped 2 bases, with 25 bases sitting between them. The germline V gene has CDR1 LNHDA and CDR2 SQIVND (reference sequence). This CDR3 is 19 amino acids long. Here the CDR3 DNA reads TGTGCCAGTAGTGATCGTCGGGGAGGAACCTCTTTGGGCAATCAGCCCCAGCATTTT. It encodes CASSDRRGGTSLGNQPQHF.

This clone occurred once. The chain employs TRBV3-1 (or the pseudogene TRBV3-2) and TRBJ2-7, with D hard to call. Germline CDR1 and CDR2: LGHDT and YNNKEL (reference sequence). The V and J ends lost 1 base and 10 bases respectively, with 11 bases between them. The CDR3 is 12 residues long. CDR3 bases: TGTGCCAGCAGCCAAGCTGAGAGGTTTCAGTACTTC. It codes for CASSQAERFQYF.

The chain couples TRBV3-1 (or the pseudogene TRBV3-2) to TRBJ1-2, with D hard to call. Germline V gene sequence: CDR1 LGHDT, CDR2 YNNKEL (reference sequence). V dropped 4 bases and J dropped 7 bases, with 16 bases sitting between them. The CDR3 length is 14 residues. The CDR3 is CASSRPSLRGGYTF. The CDR3 bases are TGTGCCAGCAGCCGACCGAGTCTCCGGGGTGGCTACACCTTC.

This chain connects TRBV7-9 to TRBJ2-3; 7 nucleotides align to TRBD1. Trimming took 5 bases from V and 1 from J; bases not matched to a gene: 3. The CDR3 spans 14 residues. The germline V gene encodes CDR1 SEHNR and CDR2 FQNEAQ (reference sequence). The CDR3 DNA reads TGTGCCAGCAGCCGAACAGGGGGCACAGATACGCAGTATTTT. Residues: CASSRTGGTDTQYF.

This chain connects TRBV30 to TRBJ2-3; D gene uncertain. The germline V gene encodes CDR1 GTSNPN and CDR2 SVGIG (reference sequence). The ends were cut back, 8 bases at V and 3 bases at J, with 9 bases in the middle. This CDR3 is 11 amino acids long. CDR3 loop: CAAVPTDTQYF. CDR3 in DNA: TGTGCCGCAGTCCCGACAGATACGCAGTATTTT.

The rearrangement links TRBV5-5 to TRBJ1-4; 9 positions match TRBD1. V dropped 5 bases and J dropped 7; count of bases not matched to a gene: 9. CDR3 size: 15 residues. The germline V gene encodes CDR1 SGHKS and CDR2 YYEKEE (reference sequence). The CDR3 is CASRITGGVSEKLFF. For the CDR3, the DNA is TGTGCCAGCAGGATCACAGGGGGCGTTAGTGAAAAACTGTTTTTT.

The chain combines TRBV15 with TRBJ2-6, with D maybe TRBD2 (6 bases). The length of the CDR3 is 14 residues. The ends were cut back, 5 bases at V and 12 bases at J, with 17 bases in the middle. CDR1 and CDR2 (germline): LNHNV, YYDKDF (reference sequence). CDR3 in amino acids: CATSSGTSVRVLTF. The CDR3 nucleotides read TGTGCCACCAGCTCCGGGACTTCTGTTCGCGTCCTGACTTTC.

The V call is TRBV6-2 or TRBV6-3, the J call TRBJ2-1; weak D call: TRBD1 (6 bases). The V gene lost 2 bases and the J gene lost 3 bases, with 8 bases spanning the gap. The CDR3 sequence is 14 residues long. Per the germline V gene, CDR1 is MNHEY and CDR2 is SVGEGT. DNA for the CDR3: TGTGCCAGCAGTTACCCGGACAGCTACAATGAGCAGTTCTTC. Protein product: CASSYPDSYNEQFF.

The V gene is TRBV15, the J gene TRBJ2-2; TRBD1 is a possible D gene (7 bases). Germline lookup yields CDR1 LNHNV and CDR2 YYDKDF (reference sequence). Between the trimmed V and J ends, which lost 1 base and 5 bases, there was a span of 11 bases. This CDR3 contains 15 residues. This chain's CDR3 is CATSRGRGETGELFF. The CDR3 region has the DNA TGTGCCACCAGCAGAGGCAGGGGGGAAACCGGGGAGCTGTTTTTT.

The chain combines TRBV5-6 with TRBJ2-3; TRBD2 agrees at 7 bases. Per germline, CDR1 SGHDT and CDR2 YYEEEE. The length of the CDR3 is 18 residues. J lost 0 bases, V lost 4 bases, and 14 bases had no gene match. Written as DNA, the CDR3 is TGTGCCAGCAGCGCTAGCGGCCGTGGGGCCCTTAGCACAGATACGCAGTATTTT. Translating it yields CASSASGRGALSTDTQYF.

This clone turned up a few times. This chain connects TRBV2 to TRBJ2-3, with D possibly matching TRBD2 (6 bases). Germline V gene lookup returns CDR1 SNHLY and CDR2 FYNNEI. This CDR3 has 13 amino acids. The V end was cut by 6 bases, the J end by 2 bases, with 9 bases between. CDR3 residues: CASREGTTDTQYF. The CDR3 region has the DNA TGTGCCAGCAGGGAGGGAACCACAGATACGCAGTATTTT. The whole variable domain, remainder taken from reference TRBV2 and TRBJ2-3, is EPEVTQTPSHQVTQMGQEVILRCVPISNHLYFYWYRQILGQKVEFLVSFYNNEISEKSEIFDDQFSVERPDGSNFTLKIRSTKLEDSAMYFCASREGTTDTQYFGPGTRLTVL.

CDR3 loop: CASSLDGGSYYEQYF. As DNA, the CDR3 is TGTGCCAGCAGCTTAGATGGCGGGAGTTACTACGAGCAGTACTTC. This chain links TRBV11-2 with TRBJ2-7; TRBD2 matches 7 bases. With 0 bases clipped from V and 3 bases from J, the junction kept 5 bases outside the gene matches. The V gene's germline CDR1 is SGHAT and CDR2 FQNNGV. The CDR3 runs to 15 residues.

This chain joins TRBV7-9 and TRBJ1-1; 7 bases align to TRBD1. Germline V CDR1 and CDR2: SEHNR, FQNEAQ (reference sequence). V dropped 4 bases and J dropped 4; count of bases not matched to a gene: 9. This CDR3 is 15 amino acids long. DNA of the CDR3: TGTGCCAGCAGCTCATACGCAGGGACAGCCACTGAAGCTTTCTTT. Amino acid sequence: CASSSYAGTATEAFF.

With regard to this clone: This CDR3 is also generated by other DNA sequences in the sample. The chain recombines TRBV27 with TRBJ1-3; the D gene is possibly TRBD1 (5 bases). V lost 6 bases to trimming and J lost 0 bases, with 6 bases between them. CDR1 is MNHEY and CDR2 is SMNVEV in the germline V gene (reference sequence). The CDR3 runs 13 residues. The DNA for the CDR3 is TGTGCCAGCAGAGACAGCTCTGGAAACACCATATATTTT. Protein product: CASRDSSGNTIYF.

This chain links TRBV5-1 with TRBJ2-3; 7 positions agree with TRBD2. The CDR3 has 16 amino acids. Germline V gene data show CDR1 as SGHRS and CDR2 as YFSETQ. J gave up 3 bases and V 4 bases, and 11 bases lay outside the gene matches. The CDR3 region is CASSPGLGERTDTQYF. The CDR3 bases are TGCGCCAGCAGCCCCGGACTAGGAGAGAGGACAGATACGCAGTATTTT.